These T cell receptor beta chains were read from a single sample in a study of PD-1 blockade in classical Hodgkin lymphoma. Measured with immunoSEQ multiplex PCR; TCRdb has only the in-frame clones, and not every one. The sample includes fewer than 50,000 clones, about 88% of them seen just once. The material was peripheral blood mononuclear cells (PBMCs), obtained before the second cycle of nivolumab. The receptors stem from a human donor with classical Hodgkin lymphoma. Each CDR3 is given with its conserved first and last residue. D genes are given only for firm matches. The size field is filled for only some rows; it gives once, few, many or a size class.

- | TRBJ1-3 | TRBV29-1 | - | TGCAGCGTTGTGAGGGGTTTTGCAAACACCATATATTTT | CSVVRGFANTIYF
few | TRBJ2-7 | TRBV19 | - | TGTGCCAGTAGTATCCCCCGGGACCCAGGAACAGCCTACGAGCAGTACTTC | CASSIPRDPGTAYEQYF
- | TRBJ2-2 | TRBV18 | TRBD2 | TGTGCCAGCTCACCGCGGGGGATCGCGAACACCGGGGAGCTGTTTTTT | CASSPRGIANTGELFF
once | TRBJ1-4 | TRBV10-3 | - | TGTGCCACCGAAGAGAAACCCTACAATGAAAAACTGTTTTTT | CATEEKPYNEKLFF
- | TRBJ2-5 | TRBV5-1 | - | TGCGCCAGCAGCTTGGGACAGGCGGGAGAGACCCAGTACTTC | CASSLGQAGETQYF
- | TRBJ1-3 | TRBV25-1 | - | TGTGCCAGCAGAGGGGGAGGTGACACCATATATTTT | CASRGGGDTIYF
- | TRBJ2-5 | TRBV19 | TRBD1 | TGTGCCAGTACCCCCCGGCCGATGACGACAGGGTTGAAACAAGAGACCCAGTACTTC | CASTPRPMTTGLKQETQYF
- | TRBJ2-7 | TRBV6-1 | - | TGTGCCAGCAGGGAGTCTTTTTCCTCCTACGAGCAGTACTTC | CASRESFSSYEQYF
- | TRBJ1-1 | TRBV5-1 | - | TGCGCCAGCAGCTTAGGCAGAGGGAATCTAAACACTGAAGCTTTCTTT | CASSLGRGNLNTEAFF
- | TRBJ1-1 | TRBV11-2 | - | TGTGCCAGCAGCTCTCAGCCAAGCGCTGAAGCTTTCTTT | CASSSQPSAEAFF
- | TRBJ1-2 | TRBV7-2 | - | TGTGCCAGCAGCCCATACCGGGCTAACAACTATGGCTACACCTTC | CASSPYRANNYGYTF
- | TRBJ2-7 | TRBV6-5 | - | TGTGCCAGCAGTTACTACCAACTAGCTGGGGTGTACGAGCAGTACTTC | CASSYYQLAGVYEQYF
- | TRBJ2-3 | TRBV11-2 | - | TGTGCCAGCAGCTTAGGGCAGGTCTTTGGCACAGATACGCAGTATTTT | CASSLGQVFGTDTQYF
few | TRBJ2-1 | TRBV9 | TRBD2 | TGTGCCAGCAGCGTAGGCGGGGGAGGGTTAAATGAGCAGTTCTTC | CASSVGGGGLNEQFF
- | TRBJ2-3 | TRBV9 | TRBD2 | TGTGCCAGCAGCTCCCAACTAGCGGGAGTTGGAGATACGCAGTATTTT | CASSSQLAGVGDTQYF
- | TRBJ2-7 | TRBV19 | - | TGTGCCAGTAGTAAAACCGGGACTTATACCTACGAGCAGTACTTC | CASSKTGTYTYEQYF
- | TRBJ1-6 | TRBV4-2 | - | TGTGCCAGCAGCCAAGAGGGACCCACTAATTCACCCCTCCACTTT | CASSQEGPTNSPLHF
- | TRBJ2-3 | TRBV9 | TRBD1 | TGTGCCAGCAGCGTAGCGGGGGACAGGGCGGCAGATACGCAGTATTTT | CASSVAGDRAADTQYF
- | TRBJ2-5 | TRBV7-8 | - | TGTGCCAGCAGCTTACGAGACCCCCGAAAGACCCAGTACTTC | CASSLRDPRKTQYF
- | TRBJ1-4 | TRBV21-1 | - | TGTGCCAGCAGCGGGGGTCCGGGTCTAGTGGATGAAAAACTGTTTTTT | CASSGGPGLVDEKLFF
- | TRBJ1-2 | TRBV6-1 | TRBD1 | TGTGCCAGCAGTTATGGACAGGGCCATGGCTACACCTTC | CASSYGQGHGYTF
few | TRBJ2-1 | TRBV7-3 | - | TGTGCCAGCAGCTCTACAGGATACCGTGAGCAGTTCTTC | CASSSTGYREQFF
- | TRBJ1-3 | TRBV4-1 | - | TGCGCCAGCAGCCGAGCAGGGGTAGTGCTATCTGGAAACACCATATATTTT | CASSRAGVVLSGNTIYF
once | TRBJ2-7 | TRBV9 | - | TGTGCCAGCAGTGGTGGACTGAACACCTACGAGCAGTACTTC | CASSGGLNTYEQYF
once | TRBJ1-1 | TRBV6-5 | - | TGTGCCAGCAGTTACGGGACCAACGGGGCTGAAGCTTTCTTT | CASSYGTNGAEAFF
- | TRBJ2-5 | TRBV5-4 | - | TGTGCCAGCAGCGCCATGACTGATGATGGTCCCAAGTACTTC | CASSAMTDDGPKYF
once | TRBJ1-3 | TRBV11-2 | - | TGTGCCAGCAGCCCCGGGACAAGTGGAAACACCATATATTTT | CASSPGTSGNTIYF
- | TRBJ2-2 | TRBV7-9 | - | TGTGCCAGCAGCCCCCGGGCATCGTCGGCCGGGGAGCTGTTTTTT | CASSPRASSAGELFF
few | TRBJ1-6 | TRBV2 | - | TGTGCCAGCGGGGATTCACCCCTCCACTTT | CASGDSPLHF
- | TRBJ1-1 | TRBV29-1 | - | TGCAGCGCGAACCACGGGGGCACTGAAGCTTTCTTT | CSANHGGTEAFF
- | TRBJ1-3 | TRBV5-4 | - | TGTGCCACCCGTGAAGGAGGGGTCAAAGGAAACACCATATATTTT | CATREGGVKGNTIYF
once | TRBJ1-5 | TRBV6-1 | - | TGTGCCAGCAGTGAAAGTATTGGGGGGCAGCCCCAGCATTTT | CASSESIGGQPQHF
- | TRBJ2-7 | TRBV12-5 | - | TGTGCTAGTGGTCTTGACACATCCTACGAGCAGTACTTC | CASGLDTSYEQYF
few | TRBJ2-7 | TRBV28 | - | TGTGCCAGCAGTTTCCAGGGTTCCTACGAGCAGTACTTC | CASSFQGSYEQYF
- | TRBJ1-1 | TRBV2 | TRBD1 | TGTGCCAGCAGATGGGACAGGGCCGGAACCACTGAAGCTTTCTTT | CASRWDRAGTTEAFF
- | TRBJ2-7 | TRBV7-9 | TRBD1 | TGTGCCAGCAGCTTTTTATCGGGACAGGGGGCTCTCGAGCAGTACTTC | CASSFLSGQGALEQYF
once | TRBJ2-2 | TRBV7-9 | - | TGTGCCAGCAGCTATAGGCCGGACACCGGGGAGCTGTTTTTT | CASSYRPDTGELFF
- | TRBJ2-5 | TRBV19 | - | TGTGCCAGTAGTATAGGAAACCAAGAGACCCAGTACTTC | CASSIGNQETQYF
- | TRBJ2-3 | TRBV19 | TRBD1 | TGTGCCAGTAGACGGGGACAGGGGAATACGCAGTATTTT | CASRRGQGNTQYF
- | TRBJ2-7 | TRBV6-5 | - | TGTGCCAGCAGTTACTCGGCAGGGGAACCCTACGAGCAGTACTTC | CASSYSAGEPYEQYF
- | TRBJ2-3 | TRBV5-1 | TRBD2 | TGCGCCAGCTCTCTGGGGGGGACAGATACGCAGTATTTT | CASSLGGTDTQYF
- | TRBJ2-2 | TRBV11-3 | TRBD2 | TGTGCCAGCAGCGCCGTAGCGGGGGGTCTCACCGGGGAGCTGTTTTTT | CASSAVAGGLTGELFF
- | TRBJ2-2 | TRBV10-3 | - | TGTGCCATCAGCCCACAGGGACACGGGGAGCTGTTTTTT | CAISPQGHGELFF
- | TRBJ2-3 | TRBV14 | - | TGTGCCAGCAGTTCGGTCGGGTCCTATAGCACAGATACGCAGTATTTT | CASSSVGSYSTDTQYF
- | TRBJ1-2 | TRBV18 | TRBD1 | TGTGCCAGCTCACGGACAGGGGGTTCTTATGGCTACACCTTC | CASSRTGGSYGYTF
- | TRBJ2-7 | TRBV10-3 | TRBD1 | TGTGCCATCACCGGACAGGGGACTCGACCTACCGAGCAGTACTTC | CAITGQGTRPTEQYF
- | TRBJ1-4 | TRBV5-1 | TRBD1 | TGCGCCAGCAGCCCTGACAGGGGCGAAAAACTGTTTTTT | CASSPDRGEKLFF
- | TRBJ1-4 | TRBV9 | TRBD1 | TGTGCCAGCAGCGTAGAAGGGCAGGGGGGGAAACTGTTTTTT | CASSVEGQGGKLFF
- | TRBJ2-7 | TRBV2 | - | TGTGCCAGCAGTGAAGTTCGCAGGGACCCCTACGAGCAGTACTTC | CASSEVRRDPYEQYF
- | TRBJ2-3 | TRBV7-6 | TRBD2 | TGTGCCAGCAGCTCGAGCGGGGGGGGCGCGGTCACAGATACGCAGTATTTT | CASSSSGGGAVTDTQYF
once | TRBJ2-3 | TRBV29-1 | TRBD2 | TGCAGCGTCGCAGCGGGAGCGGTCACAGATACGCAGTATTTT | CSVAAGAVTDTQYF
- | TRBJ2-3 | TRBV6-6 | - | TGTGGATCAACCCAGCGGGGCACAGATACGCAGTATTTT | CGSTQRGTDTQYF
- | TRBJ2-5 | TRBV27 | - | TGTGCCAGCAGAACTGCAGAGACCCAGTACTTC | CASRTAETQYF